This T cell receptor (beta chain) was identified during a study of OX40 agonist ivuxolimab in advanced cancers. Study background: Those treated in dose escalation had hepatocellular carcinoma, melanoma, renal cell cancer or head and neck cancer. Participants, 82.7% male, averaged approximately 60 years of age, ranging from roughly 23 to 90.

Some clones are missing from TCRdb's copy, which holds only in-frame ones; the method was immunoSEQ multiplex PCR. Of tens of thousands of clones listed, 85% to 90% are singletons. In germline, CDR1 is SGHNT, CDR2 YYREEE (reference sequence). This CDR3 contains 15 residues. Trimming removed 1 base at V and 0 bases at J, with 5 bases between. The clonotype originates from an adult with an advanced solid tumor such as melanoma, head and neck, liver or kidney cancer. This specimen consisted of CD4+ or CD8+ T cells sorted from blood, obtained in a trial of the OX40 agonist ivuxolimab. The chain has TRBV5-4 and TRBJ2-6; D gene unclear. Here the CDR3 reads CASSLWASGANVLTF. DNA for the CDR3: TGTGCCAGCAGCTTGTGGGCCTCTGGGGCCAACGTCCTGACTTTC.